These 18 T cell receptor beta chains share one sample of origin, sequenced in a study of blood T cell repertoires in COVID-19. The repertoire was sequenced with immunoSEQ multiplex PCR; TCRdb's copy has only in-frame clones and lacks some. Among 50,000 to 65,000 clones listed, about 88% were seen once. The sample comprised peripheral blood. All receptors derive from a man in his 60s with acute or convalescent COVID-19.

The gene calls are TRBV4-1 and TRBJ1-2; 7 bases match TRBD1. V gave up 1 base and J gave up 10 bases; unmatched junction bases: 6. The germline V gene encodes CDR1 MGHRA and CDR2 YSYEKL. The CDR3 sequence is 13 residues long. CDR3 loop: CASSQGEDRVYTF. In DNA, the CDR3 is TGCGCCAGCAGCCAAGGGGAAGACAGGGTCTACACCTTC.

The rearrangement links TRBV11-3 to TRBJ1-1; D ambiguous. Germline V gene data show CDR1 as SGHNT and CDR2 as YENEEA. V was trimmed by 1 base and J by 0 bases, leaving 15 bases between them. The CDR3 consists of 17 residues. The CDR3 sequence is CASSLGMSGSMNTEAFF. CDR3 DNA: TGTGCCAGCAGCTTAGGGATGAGCGGTTCCATGAACACTGAAGCTTTCTTT. Filled out from reference TRBV11-3 and TRBJ1-1, the complete variable domain reads EAGVVQSPRYKIIEKKQPVAFWCNPISGHNTLYWYLQNLGQGPELLIRYENEEAVDDSQLPKDRFSAERLKGVDSTLKIQPAELGDSAVYLCASSLGMSGSMNTEAFFGQGTRLTVV.

This chain connects TRBV5-4 to TRBJ1-5; 7 nucleotides align to TRBD1. There are 18 residues in the CDR3. Germline V gives CDR1 SGHNT, CDR2 YYREEE (reference sequence). Losses at the gene ends were 0 bases for V and 4 bases for J; bases not matched to a gene: 13. The CDR3 protein is CASSLVRVAGQSNQPQHF. In DNA form, the CDR3 reads TGTGCCAGCAGCTTGGTAAGGGTCGCGGGACAGTCAAATCAGCCCCAGCATTTT.

The rearrangement uses TRBV11-2 and TRBJ2-7, with TRBD1 as a possible D gene (5 bases). There are 11 residues in the CDR3. The ends were cut back, 6 bases at V and 6 bases at J, with 9 bases in the middle. From germline, CDR1 is SGHAT and CDR2 FQNNGV. This CDR3 is CASRWGLEQYF. The CDR3 DNA follows: TGTGCCAGCAGGTGGGGCCTCGAGCAGTACTTC.

This chain uses TRBV5-1 with TRBJ1-4, with TRBD1 as a possible D gene (6 bases). The germline CDR1 and CDR2 sequences are SGHRS and YFSETQ. The V gene lost 0 bases and the J gene lost 3 bases, with 9 bases spanning the gap. CDR3 length: 15 residues. CDR3: CASSLGGQPNEKLFF. The CDR3 region has the DNA TGCGCCAGCAGCTTGGGTGGACAGCCTAATGAAAAACTGTTTTTT. The complete variable domain, with remaining parts taken from reference TRBV5-1 and TRBJ1-4, reads KAGVTQTPRYLIKTRGQQVTLSCSPISGHRSVSWYQQTPGQGLQFLFEYFSETQRNKGNFPGRFSGRQFSNSRSEMNVSTLELGDSALYLCASSLGGQPNEKLFFGSGTQLSVL.

This clone showed up just once. The rearrangement joins TRBV9 to TRBJ2-1, with TRBD2 matching over 8 bases. The junction had 5 bases not matched to a gene; V was cut back by 1 base and J by 8 bases. There are 14 residues in the CDR3. Germline V CDR1 and CDR2: SGDLS, YYNGEE. DNA for the CDR3: TGTGCCAGCAGCGTACGCGGGGGGCCGGATGAGCAGTTCTTC. Its translation: CASSVRGGPDEQFF.

V gene TRBV19 combines with J gene TRBJ1-2; unclear D gene. Trimming cost V 3 bases and J 8 bases, with 22 bases left between them. The CDR3 consists of 16 residues. In germline, CDR1 is LNHDA, CDR2 SQIVND (reference sequence). CDR3 DNA: TGTGCCAGTAGTATGGTGGCGGCCCGGTTGGGAGGCGGCTACACCTTC. Its translation is CASSMVAARLGGGYTF.

The J gene is TRBJ2-2, the V gene TRBV19, with D possibly TRBD1 on 5 matching bases. Per the germline V gene, CDR1 is LNHDA and CDR2 is SQIVND (reference sequence). V was pared by 7 bases and J by 8 bases, with 11 bases between. The CDR3 runs 12 residues. The DNA of the CDR3 is TGTGCCAGTACCGAACACAGGGGGGAGCTGTTTTTT. This sequence encodes CASTEHRGELFF.

This clone was seen more than once but under ten times. The chain is built from TRBV28 and TRBJ2-1; D unresolved. This CDR3 contains 15 residues. V lost 6 bases to trimming and J lost 4 bases, with 16 bases between them. In germline, CDR1 is MDHEN, CDR2 SYDVKM. The CDR3 protein is CASRGVKSSYNEQFF. The CDR3, as DNA: TGTGCCAGCAGGGGCGTTAAGAGTTCGTACAATGAGCAGTTCTTC.

J is TRBJ1-4 and V is TRBV5-4; no clear D gene. From germline, CDR1 is SGHNT and CDR2 YYREEE (reference sequence). The CDR3 runs to 14 residues. Between the trimmed V and J ends, which lost 4 bases and 8 bases, there was a span of 15 bases. The CDR3, as DNA: TGTGCCAGCAGCCACGGTGGAGGATACGAAAAACTGTTTTTT. Translated: CASSHGGGYEKLFF.

The rearrangement uses TRBV7-8 and TRBJ2-3; 12 bases match TRBD2. The ends lost 0 bases at V and 2 bases at J; junction bases unmatched: 9. Germline lookup yields CDR1 SGHVS and CDR2 FQNEAQ. The CDR3 has 19 residues. This CDR3 reads CASSLARLAGANPTDTQYF. The CDR3 region has the DNA TGTGCCAGCAGCTTAGCGCGACTAGCGGGGGCGAATCCCACAGATACGCAGTATTTT.

The CDR3 DNA reads as TGTGCCAGCAGCTTAGCGGACAGATTACTATATGGCTACACCTTC. Protein product: CASSLADRLLYGYTF. The chain is built from TRBV7-9 and TRBJ1-2, with TRBD1 as a possible D gene (6 bases). The CDR3 is 15 amino acids. V lost 0 bases and J lost 5, with 13 bases in between. CDR1 is SEHNR and CDR2 is FQNEAQ in the germline V gene (reference sequence).

CDR3 coding DNA: TGTGCCAGTAGTCGGACCGGGACAGGGTTTCAAGAGACCCAGTACTTC. Protein product: CASSRTGTGFQETQYF. V and J are TRBV19 and TRBJ2-5, with 9 bases matching TRBD1. Per the germline V gene, CDR1 is LNHDA and CDR2 is SQIVND (reference sequence). Trimming removed 5 bases from V and 2 bases from J; junction bases left unmatched: 9. This CDR3 is built from 16 residues.

The chain recombines TRBV6-5 with TRBJ2-7; 10 bases line up with TRBD2. The CDR3 is 14 amino acids. The junction had 4 bases not matched to a gene; V was cut back by 2 bases and J by 6 bases. Germline V gene lookup returns CDR1 MNHEY and CDR2 SVGAGI. This CDR3 is CASSYSLAGVEQYF. The CDR3 DNA sequence: TGTGCCAGCAGTTACAGTCTAGCGGGGGTCGAGCAGTACTTC.

This chain uses TRBV4-1 with TRBJ2-2; 7 nucleotides align to TRBD2. The V gene's germline CDR1 is MGHRA and CDR2 YSYEKL. This CDR3 spans 17 amino acids. Trimming at V came to 0 bases and at J to 6 bases, leaving 10 bases not matched to a gene. The CDR3 loop reads CASSQDWRRERAGELFF. The CDR3 bases are TGCGCCAGCAGCCAAGATTGGCGGCGGGAGAGGGCCGGGGAGCTGTTTTTT.

This sequence joins TRBV19 and TRBJ1-2, with a possible D match to TRBD1 (5 bases). CDR3 length: 15 residues. CDR1 LNHDA and CDR2 SQIVND come from the germline V gene (reference sequence). Trimming stripped 4 bases from V and 0 bases from J, with 12 bases between. The CDR3 nucleotides read TGTGCCAGTAGTAACCGGGACTTTCCTAACTATGGCTACACCTTC. Protein product: CASSNRDFPNYGYTF.

The chain couples TRBV5-6 to TRBJ1-2; D unresolved. Trimming took off 0 bases at V and 8 bases at J, with 11 bases between the two ends. Germline loops: CDR1 SGHDT, CDR2 YYEEEE. The CDR3 contains 13 residues. The CDR3 sequence is CASSLERRVGYTF. The CDR3 bases are TGTGCCAGCAGCTTGGAGAGGCGGGTAGGCTACACCTTC.

The V gene is TRBV11-2, the J gene TRBJ1-1; the D is unclear. Trimming took off 1 base at V and 10 bases at J, with 10 bases between the two ends. Germline assignment: CDR1 SGHAT and CDR2 FQNNGV. CDR3 length: 12 amino acids. The CDR3 is CASSLGSVGAFF. CDR3 bases: TGTGCCAGCAGCTTAGGGTCAGTTGGAGCTTTCTTT.